The sequence of this T cell receptor (beta chain) was determined in a study of cytomegalovirus exposure and HLA in healthy donors. Findings and limits, study-wide: On later analysis, the bulk of CMV-associated TCR beta chains appeared to be HLA-restricted.

J was trimmed by 7 bases and V by 5 bases; bases with no gene match: 3. The CDR3 sequence is 14 residues long. The germline V gene has CDR1 MNHEY and CDR2 SVGAGI. Healthy bone marrow donors formed the donor group. On this clone itself: The antigen is not known.

In the PCR, 60 Vbeta and 13 Jbeta primers were used. This table comes from immunoSEQ multiplex PCR, and its TCRdb copy is limited to in-frame clones, with some not included. The sample has about 140,000 clones, approximately 70% seen once. This receptor was identified in a woman aged 55-70 years in good health and CMV-seronegative. Sequencing was carried out using PBMCs. The V call is TRBV6-5, the J call TRBJ2-1, with 12 nucleotides matching TRBD2. The CDR3 is CASSETSGRNEQFF. The CDR3 coding sequence is TGTGCCAGCAGTGAAACTAGCGGGAGGAATGAGCAGTTCTTC.